Listed here is a single TCR beta chain. Its antigen is as yet unknown. The data derive from a study of B cell selection in AIRE deficiency. The study's findings and limits: Healthy Tconv contained 36.6% of shared healthy Treg sequences; only TCRbeta sequenced.

Clones were sequenced by immunoSEQ multiplex PCR, and TCRdb holds only the in-frame ones, with some missing. The data show tens of thousands of clones, 92% seen once. The regulatory T cell sort gate was CD4+CD25hiCD127low/negative. This receptor was identified in a human donor in good health. Sequenced: CD4+CD25+ Tregs sorted from PBMCs.

CDR3 bases: TGCGCCAGCAGTCCACAGGGGATCGATCAGCCCCAGCATTTT. Its translation is CASSPQGIDQPQHF. The chain links TRBV23-1 to TRBJ1-5, with 7 positions matching TRBD1. TRBV23-1 is noted as an ORF with a role that remains uncertain. V dropped 4 bases and J dropped 5; count of bases not matched to a gene: 5. The CDR3 contains 14 residues.